Listed here are 4 T cell receptor beta chains from one sample, sequenced in a study of tumor and adjacent non-tumor tissue in lung cancer. RNA was extracted from bulk tissue without any cell sorting. The library came from three nested PCR rounds adapted from ARM-PCR protocols. One entry per CDR3 protein results from TCRdb running MiXCR on the multiplex PCR reads. This sample has 120,000 to 150,000 distinct CDR3 sequences; around two thirds occur once, and the top ten carry around a sixth. Specimen: lung tumor tissue. The receptors originated from a man aged 60 to 69 with small cell lung cancer.

Many counts were recorded for this clonotype. The CDR3 here is CASSEQGSHGPQHF. The CDR3 region has the DNA TGTGCCAGCAGTGAACAGGGGTCCCATGGACCCCAGCATTTT. The J gene is TRBJ1-5, the V gene TRBV6-1, with a weak D call TRBD1 (6 bases). CDR1 and CDR2 from the germline V gene are MNHNS and SASEGT. V was cut by 2 bases and J by 10 bases, with 15 bases left in between. The CDR3 runs 14 residues.

Points on this clonotype: Likely a read error: the CDR3 ends without its conserved phenylalanine or tryptophan. It is unclear where the CDR3 begins or ends on the DNA, so no DNA is shown, and the CDR3 is as TCRdb lists it. This rearrangement joins TRBV4-1 to TRBJ1-1. With termini counted, the CDR3 has 14 amino acids. Germline V gene sequence: CDR1 MGHRA, CDR2 YSYEKL. The CDR3 loop reads CASSQDRGNTEDFL.

As regards this clonotype: An end of the junction differs from the germline gene, which may be a read error. The chain links TRBV5-4 to TRBJ1-5, with D hard to call. CDR3 length: 13 residues. The germline gives CDR1 SGHNT, CDR2 YYREEE (reference sequence). The CDR3 is CASSFGGNQSQHF. The CDR3, as DNA: TGTGCCAGCAGCTTCGGTGGGAATCAGTCCCAGCATTTT.

The V call is TRBV6-5, the J call TRBJ2-3; TRBD2 matches 11 bases. J lost 4 bases, V lost 2 bases, and 2 bases had no gene match. This CDR3 region has 15 residues. Germline V gives CDR1 MNHEY, CDR2 SVGAGI. This CDR3 is CASSYRTSGPDTQYF. The CDR3 DNA sequence: TGTGCCAGCAGTTACCGGACTAGCGGGCCAGATACGCAGTATTTT.